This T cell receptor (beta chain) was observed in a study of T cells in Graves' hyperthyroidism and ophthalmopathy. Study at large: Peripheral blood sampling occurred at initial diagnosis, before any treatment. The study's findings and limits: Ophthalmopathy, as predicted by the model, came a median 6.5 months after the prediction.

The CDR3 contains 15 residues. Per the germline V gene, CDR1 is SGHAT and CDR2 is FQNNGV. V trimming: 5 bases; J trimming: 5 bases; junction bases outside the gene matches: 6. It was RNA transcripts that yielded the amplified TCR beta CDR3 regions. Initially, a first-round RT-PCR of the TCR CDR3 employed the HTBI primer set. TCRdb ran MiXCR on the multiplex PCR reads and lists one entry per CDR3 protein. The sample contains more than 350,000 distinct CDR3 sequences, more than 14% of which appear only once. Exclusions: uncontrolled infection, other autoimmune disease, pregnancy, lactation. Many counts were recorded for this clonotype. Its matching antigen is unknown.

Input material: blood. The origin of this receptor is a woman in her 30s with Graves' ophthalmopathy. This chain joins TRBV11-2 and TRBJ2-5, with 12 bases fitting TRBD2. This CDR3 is CASSLLAGGWETQYF. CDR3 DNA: TGTGCCAGCAGCCTACTAGCGGGGGGCTGGGAGACCCAGTACTTC.